The 21 T cell receptor beta chains below come from one sample, sequenced in a study of a mutant IDH1 vaccine in newly diagnosed glioma. This table comes from immunoSEQ multiplex PCR, and its TCRdb copy is limited to in-frame clones, with some not included. Of roughly 130,000 clones listed, around 77% are singletons. Antigens for these TCRs are unknown. The time point is: week 11, during vaccination. Each vaccine dose was 300 ug of mutant IDH1 20-mer peptide, with topical imiquimod. Sequences were derived from PBMCs, sampled from a glioma patient whose treatment included an IDH1 peptide vaccine. The receptors here all came from a man aged 40-50 years with glioma.

The genes are TRBV9 and TRBJ2-1, with no clear D. The CDR3 contains 12 residues. V was cut by 4 bases and J by 9 bases, with 11 bases left in between. In germline, CDR1 is SGDLS, CDR2 YYNGEE. For the CDR3, the DNA is TGTGCCAGCAGCCCCGCAGGAAGTGAGCAGTTCTTC. Translation gives CASSPAGSEQFF.

V gene TRBV7-9 combines with J gene TRBJ2-7; 9 positions agree with TRBD1. CDR3 length: 16 residues. Germline V gives CDR1 SEHNR, CDR2 FQNEAQ (reference sequence). V lost 5 bases and J lost 5; bases outside the gene matches: 13. In DNA form, the CDR3 reads TGTGCCAGCAGCCCGCCACGGGGGACAGGGTTCCACGAGCAGTACTTC. Its protein product is CASSPPRGTGFHEQYF.

This chain uses TRBV27 with TRBJ1-5, with no clear D. CDR1 is MNHEY and CDR2 is SMNVEV in the germline V gene (reference sequence). V was cut by 2 bases and J by 3 bases, with 11 bases left in between. This CDR3 has 15 amino acids. CDR3 in DNA: TGTGCCAGCAGTTTAGGGTACGGATTCAATCAGCCCCAGCATTTT. Its protein is CASSLGYGFNQPQHF.

This clone was counted a single time. The chain links TRBV29-1 to TRBJ1-4; 7 bases align to TRBD1. The CDR3 is 13 residues long. V lost 5 bases, J lost 3 bases, and 3 bases stayed unmatched. Germline values: CDR1 SQVTM, CDR2 ANQGSEA. CDR3 in DNA: TGCAGCGTTCGGGACAGTCCTAATGAAAAACTGTTTTTT. It specifies CSVRDSPNEKLFF.

The CDR3 DNA is TGCAGCGTTGAAGATGGTCGGGCGACAGGTGGCTACACCTTC. This gives the protein CSVEDGRATGGYTF. This chain links TRBV29-1 with TRBJ1-2, with D possibly TRBD1 on 6 matching bases. This CDR3 has 14 residues. The V end lost 0 bases, the J end lost 7 bases, and 15 bases lay between the germline ends. Germline V gives CDR1 SQVTM, CDR2 ANQGSEA. The full variable domain, its missing parts supplied by reference TRBV29-1 and TRBJ1-2, is SAVISQKPSRDICQRGTSLTIQCQVDSQVTMMFWYRQQPGQSLTLIATANQGSEATYESGFVIDKFPISRPNLTFSTLTVSNMSPEDSSIYLCSVEDGRATGGYTFGSGTRLTVV.

The chain combines TRBV4-3 with TRBJ1-3; 7 nucleotides line up with TRBD1. The V and J ends lost 2 bases and 0 bases, in that order; junction bases with no gene match: 4. The CDR3 runs 16 residues. Germline CDR1 and CDR2: LGHNA and YSLEER. CDR3 nucleotides: TGCGCCAGCAGCCAATTCCGGGACAGCTCTGGAAACACCATATATTTT. Its protein product is CASSQFRDSSGNTIYF.

The chain is built from TRBV25-1 and TRBJ1-2; TRBD1 might be the D (5 bases). This CDR3 is 15 amino acids long. Looked up from germline, CDR1 is MGHDK and CDR2 is SYGVNS. Trimming stripped 4 bases from V and 7 bases from J, with 19 bases between. The chain's CDR3 is CASSVPGRDSSGYTF. CDR3 in DNA: TGTGCCAGCAGTGTCCCCGGGAGGGACTCCAGTGGCTACACCTTC.

This chain's CDR3 is CASSQGITSRQFF. Written as DNA, the CDR3 is TGTGCCAGCAGCCAAGGGATTACTAGCCGGCAGTTCTTC. This chain connects TRBV14 to TRBJ2-1, with a possible D match to TRBD2 (6 bases). Per the germline V gene, CDR1 is SGHDN and CDR2 is FVKESK. The CDR3 length is 13 residues. Trimming stripped 1 base from V and 12 bases from J, with 13 bases between.

V usage is TRBV4-1 and J usage is TRBJ1-2, with D possibly being TRBD1 (6 bases). In germline, CDR1 is MGHRA, CDR2 YSYEKL. CDR3 length equals 16 residues. V was clipped by 0 bases and J by 7 bases, with 18 bases between them. The CDR3 loop is CASSQELTGGLGGYTF. CDR3 nucleotide sequence: TGCGCCAGCAGCCAAGAGTTGACAGGCGGTTTGGGTGGCTACACCTTC.

CDR3 loop: CASSLDGRQVFF. The CDR3 nucleotides read TGCGCCAGCAGCTTGGACGGGCGTCAGGTGTTCTTC. This chain connects TRBV5-1 to TRBJ2-1; D not resolved. CDR1 is SGHRS, CDR2 YFSETQ, per germline. V dropped 0 bases and J dropped 15 bases, with 13 bases sitting between them. CDR3 size: 12 residues.

Of note for this clone: At one boundary the junction diverges from the germline segment, which might be a read error. The V gene is TRBV7-7, the J gene TRBJ2-1; the match to TRBD2 covers 13 bases. The germline CDR1 and CDR2 sequences are SSHAT and FNYEAQ (reference sequence). This CDR3 spans 16 amino acids. The CDR3 sequence is CASSLGTSGTYNEQFF. DNA for the CDR3: TGTGCTAGCAGCTTAGGGACTAGCGGGACCTACAATGAGCAGTTCTTC.

This clone was seen once. This chain joins TRBV29-1 and TRBJ2-3; tentative D call: TRBD1 (5 bases). Trimming left V 6 bases short and J 4 bases short, with 14 bases between. Germline assignment: CDR1 SQVTM and CDR2 ANQGSEA. The CDR3 extends over 13 amino acids. DNA of the CDR3: TGCAGCGTGCTACCCCAGGGTCCAGATACGCAGTATTTT. Translated, it gives CSVLPQGPDTQYF.

The chain uses TRBV6-1 and TRBJ2-7, with D hard to call. Germline assignment: CDR1 MNHNS and CDR2 SASEGT. The CDR3 covers 12 residues. The ends were cut back, 0 bases at V and 2 bases at J, with 2 bases in the middle. CDR3 in amino acids: CASSEAPYEQYF. The CDR3, as DNA: TGTGCCAGCAGTGAAGCACCCTACGAGCAGTACTTC.

In this sample, this clone turned up a few times. The chain carries TRBV4-3 and TRBJ2-2, with D unclear. The length of the CDR3 is 15 residues. The V and J ends lost 4 bases and 4 bases respectively, with 13 bases between them. Per the germline V gene, CDR1 is LGHNA and CDR2 is YSLEER. The chain's CDR3 is CASSLHLWGTGELFF. CDR3 sequence (DNA): TGCGCCAGCAGCCTCCATCTGTGGGGCACCGGGGAGCTGTTTTTT.

This chain connects TRBV5-6 to TRBJ1-5; 7 nucleotides agree with TRBD1. Germline CDR1 is SGHDT and CDR2 is YYEEEE. CDR3 length equals 17 residues. The J segment lost 0 bases and the V segment lost 4 bases, leaving 10 bases of the junction unmatched. CDR3 bases: TGTGCCAGCAGCCTCCGCTGGGACAGAGATAGCAATCAGCCCCAGCATTTT. It is translated as CASSLRWDRDSNQPQHF.

This clone has only one observation. The J gene is TRBJ2-7, the V gene TRBV6-1, with D hard to call. The CDR3 is 12 amino acids. Germline-derived CDR1 and CDR2 are MNHNS and SASEGT. V gave up 3 bases and J gave up 4 bases, with 7 bases separating them. CDR3 bases: TGTGCCAGCAGTGAGAGGATTTACGAGCAGTACTTC. Translating gives CASSERIYEQYF.

This chain uses TRBV9 with TRBJ1-2, with a possible D match to TRBD1 (6 bases). The CDR3 sequence is 14 residues long. In germline, CDR1 is SGDLS, CDR2 YYNGEE. Trimming removed 4 bases at V and 4 bases at J, with 14 bases between. The CDR3 coding sequence is TGTGCCAGCAGCCGCCAGACAGGTTTCTATGGCTACACCTTC. Amino acid sequence: CASSRQTGFYGYTF. The full variable domain, in which reference TRBV9 and TRBJ1-2 provide the parts outside the CDR3, is DSGVTQTPKHLITATGQRVTLRCSPRSGDLSVYWYQQSLDQGLQFLIQYYNGEERAKGNILERFSAQQFPDLHSELNLSSLELGDSALYFCASSRQTGFYGYTFGSGTRLTVV.

The chain couples TRBV19 to TRBJ2-7; weak D call: TRBD1 (6 bases). The CDR3 loop spans 14 amino acids. Germline CDR1 and CDR2: LNHDA and SQIVND (reference sequence). Trimming left V 4 bases short and J 4 bases short, with 14 bases between. CDR3 DNA: TGTGCCAGTAGTACCGGGACACCCCCTTACGAGCAGTACTTC. It specifies CASSTGTPPYEQYF.

This clone was observed a few times. The CDR3 sequence is CASSQTLWGLASTDTQYF. The CDR3 DNA reads as TGCGCCAGCAGCCAGACCCTCTGGGGACTAGCTAGCACAGATACGCAGTATTTT. V usage is TRBV4-3 and J usage is TRBJ2-3; TRBD2 aligns across 9 bases. The CDR3 has 18 amino acids. The ends lost 3 bases at V and 0 bases at J; junction bases unmatched: 10. Looked up from germline, CDR1 is LGHNA and CDR2 is YSLEER.

This clone was found once. The chain couples TRBV27 to TRBJ1-4; D call uncertain. The CDR3 is 17 amino acids. CDR1 is MNHEY and CDR2 is SMNVEV in the germline V gene (reference sequence). The ends were cut back, 5 bases at V and 8 bases at J, with 24 bases in the middle. The CDR3 sequence: CASSQTSHLGQWEKLFF. DNA for the CDR3: TGTGCCAGCAGTCAAACCTCACACCTGGGCCAGTGGGAAAAACTGTTTTTT.

The chain joins TRBV7-2 to TRBJ2-3; tentative D call: TRBD1 (6 bases). CDR3 size: 19 residues. The germline V gene encodes CDR1 SGHTA and CDR2 FQGNSA. V lost 1 base and J lost 1, with 21 bases in between. The CDR3: CASSLDRVGSGRGTDTQYF. CDR3 in DNA: TGTGCCAGCAGCTTAGACAGGGTGGGGAGCGGTAGGGGCACAGATACGCAGTATTTT.